The 16 T cell receptor beta chains below were found in one sample sequenced in a study of CD4 T cells in relation to SARS-CoV-2 and coronaviruses. TCRdb keeps only in-frame clones here, not all; method: immunoSEQ multiplex PCR. The data hold under 25,000 clones, with just under 80% observed a single time. Before the COVID-19 pandemic, during about 2010-2018, CD4+ T cells were taken from unexposed donors. CD4+ T cells were isolated from the cells after 10 days of culture. For these receptors, no antigen is known. Sequenced sample: CD4+ T cells from PBMCs, cultured in vitro. The receptors stem from a human donor in good health.

CDR3 DNA sequence: TGTGCCAGCAGTGAAAGACGGACAGGGAATAATTCACCCCTCCACTTT. Translating it yields CASSERRTGNNSPLHF. This rearrangement joins TRBV2 to TRBJ1-6, with 8 bases lining up with TRBD1. The CDR3 covers 16 residues. The germline V gene encodes CDR1 SNHLY and CDR2 FYNNEI. V was pared by 2 bases and J by 5 bases, with 5 bases of the junction left unmatched.

The chain recombines TRBV20-1 with TRBJ2-1, with 7 positions matching TRBD2. The CDR3 length is 14 residues. V lost 3 bases and J lost 2; bases outside the gene matches: 4. Looked up from germline, CDR1 is DFQATT and CDR2 is SNEGSKA (reference sequence). Here the CDR3 DNA reads TGCAGTGCTAGTGGCGGGGGAACCTACAATGAGCAGTTCTTC. This codes for CSASGGGTYNEQFF.

This chain links TRBV24-1 with TRBJ2-1, with TRBD2 as a possible D gene (7 bases). Trimming shortened V by 3 bases and J by 0 bases, and 8 bases separated the two germline ends. Germline CDR1 and CDR2: KGHDR and SFDVKD. CDR3 length equals 15 residues. CDR3 sequence reads: CATSDGGASYNEQFF. The CDR3 region has the DNA TGTGCCACCAGTGATGGGGGGGCCTCCTACAATGAGCAGTTCTTC.

The chain recombines TRBV5-8 with TRBJ2-7; the D call may be TRBD1 or TRBD2 (5 bases each). The CDR3 is 14 residues long. The V end was cut by 3 bases, the J end by 0 bases, with 10 bases between. Germline V CDR1 and CDR2: SGHTS, YDEGEE. The CDR3 bases are TGTGCCAGCAGCTGGGACGAGAGCTCCTACGAGCAGTACTTC. Amino acids: CASSWDESSYEQYF.

This clone has more than one count but fewer than ten. The chain combines TRBV27 with TRBJ2-2; no reliable D call. Trimming pared 3 bases from V and 6 bases from J, leaving 5 bases between. This CDR3 has 12 amino acids. CDR1 MNHEY and CDR2 SMNVEV come from the germline V gene (reference sequence). The CDR3 region has the DNA TGTGCCAGCAGTTTCGTTTCCGGGGAGCTGTTTTTT. Protein product: CASSFVSGELFF.

The CDR3 nucleotides read TGTGCCAGCAGTGGGGGGACCGGGGAGCTGTTTTTT. Translated: CASSGGTGELFF. The chain is built from TRBV2 and TRBJ2-2, with D perhaps TRBD1 or TRBD2 (5 bases each). The CDR3 has 12 amino acids. The V and J ends lost 4 bases and 5 bases respectively, with 5 bases between them. Germline CDR1 SNHLY, CDR2 FYNNEI.

The V call is TRBV2, the J call TRBJ2-7, with 15 bases lining up with TRBD2. The CDR3 consists of 19 residues. The germline gives CDR1 SNHLY, CDR2 FYNNEI. The ends lost 5 bases at V and 2 bases at J; junction bases unmatched: 13. This CDR3 is CASSWEGLAGGPRAYEQYF. The DNA of the CDR3 is TGTGCCAGCAGTTGGGAAGGACTAGCGGGAGGGCCTAGGGCCTACGAGCAGTACTTC. Together with reference TRBV2 and TRBJ2-7, the CDR3 gives the full variable domain: EPEVTQTPSHQVTQMGQEVILRCVPISNHLYFYWYRQILGQKVEFLVSFYNNEISEKSEIFDDQFSVERPDGSNFTLKIRSTKLEDSAMYFCASSWEGLAGGPRAYEQYFGPGTRLTVT.

The chain has TRBV30 and TRBJ2-7, with 11 bases fitting TRBD2. After removal of 1 base from V and 4 bases from J, the junction contained 3 bases not matched to a gene. The CDR3 is made up of 14 amino acids. From germline, CDR1 is GTSNPN and CDR2 SVGIG (reference sequence). CDR3 loop: CAWSGTSGFYEQYF. The CDR3 coding sequence is TGTGCCTGGAGTGGGACTAGCGGGTTTTACGAGCAGTACTTC.

V gene TRBV10-2 combines with J gene TRBJ2-1; D may be TRBD2 (5 bases). With 4 bases removed from V and 0 bases from J, the gap between germline ends came to 19 bases. The CDR3 contains 18 residues. Germline loops: CDR1 WSHSY, CDR2 SAAADI. The CDR3 DNA sequence: TGCGCCAGCAGTGCTGTCTTGGACTCGATTAGCTCCTACAATGAGCAGTTCTTC. As protein: CASSAVLDSISSYNEQFF.

V and J are TRBV5-6 and TRBJ2-7, with a weak D call TRBD1 (6 bases). V was shortened by 0 bases and J by 4 bases, with 23 bases between the two germline ends. Germline V gene data show CDR1 as SGHDT and CDR2 as YYEEEE. There are 18 residues in the CDR3. The CDR3 DNA sequence: TGTGCCAGCAGCTTGGAGATGACAGGCCATCTGGATGCGTACGAGCAGTACTTC. Its protein is CASSLEMTGHLDAYEQYF. The full variable domain, its missing parts supplied by reference TRBV5-6 and TRBJ2-7, is DAGVTQSPTHLIKTRGQQVTLRCSPKSGHDTVSWYQQALGQGPQFIFQYYEEEERQRGNFPDRFSGHQFPNYSSELNVNALLLGDSALYLCASSLEMTGHLDAYEQYFGPGTRLTVT.

On this clone itself: At one end the junction does not follow the germline gene, possibly because of a read error. The CDR3 nucleotides read TGTGCCAGCAGGCAAGGAGGAGAGACCCAGTACTTC. Protein product: CASRQGGETQYF. The chain is built from TRBV14 and TRBJ2-5; a possible D gene is TRBD2 (5 bases). The germline CDR1 and CDR2 sequences are SGHDN and FVKESK. The CDR3 has 12 residues.

The rearrangement joins TRBV30 to TRBJ1-4, with D unclear. Germline loops: CDR1 GTSNPN, CDR2 SVGIG (reference sequence). This CDR3 region has 13 residues. Trimming pared 2 bases from V and 3 bases from J, leaving 7 bases between. CDR3 in DNA: TGTGCCTGGAGTCGGGGTGCTAATGAAAAACTGTTTTTT. It specifies CAWSRGANEKLFF.

The rearrangement links TRBV24-1 to TRBJ2-1, with D tentatively TRBD1 (6 bases). The CDR3 length is 14 residues. In germline, CDR1 is KGHDR, CDR2 SFDVKD. The germline V and J ends were trimmed by 5 bases and 4 bases, with 11 bases remaining between them. The CDR3 region has the DNA TGTGCCACCAGTGGTGCTACAGGGTACAATGAGCAGTTCTTC. It specifies CATSGATGYNEQFF.

Only one count was recorded for this clone. The chain recombines TRBV6-5 with TRBJ1-3; 7 bases fit TRBD1. This CDR3 has 14 residues. With 4 bases clipped from V and 4 bases from J, the junction kept 4 bases outside the gene matches. Germline CDR1 reads MNHEY; CDR2 reads SVGAGI. Here the CDR3 DNA reads TGTGCCAGCAGTTTAACAGGGGCCGGAAACACCATATATTTT. This translates into CASSLTGAGNTIYF.

The chain employs TRBV10-2 and TRBJ1-1; weak D call: TRBD1 (6 bases). Deletions cut 6 bases from V and 4 bases from J, with 15 bases between. Germline values: CDR1 WSHSY, CDR2 SAAADI. The CDR3 is 14 amino acids. CDR3 in DNA: TGCGCCAGCAGGGACGCAGGGGAGGTCACTGAAGCTTTCTTT. Residues: CASRDAGEVTEAFF.

This chain links TRBV5-4 with TRBJ2-2; the D is unclear. CDR3 length equals 12 residues. Per the germline V gene, CDR1 is SGHNT and CDR2 is YYREEE (reference sequence). With 4 bases removed from V and 3 bases from J, the gap between germline ends came to 4 bases. The CDR3 here is CASSLDTGELFF. CDR3 DNA: TGTGCCAGCAGCCTCGACACCGGGGAGCTGTTTTTT.